Shown below are 29 T cell receptor beta chains from a single sample sequenced in a study of shared clonotypes between healthy human individuals. Terminally differentiated effector memory CD45RA+ cells were excluded by CCR7 positive selection of CD45RO-negative cells. Repertoires were generated with immunoSEQ multiplex PCR, while TCRdb's copy carries only in-frame clones and drops some. Of more than 2 million clones in the sample, about 95% were seen once. Sequences were obtained from naive CD8+ T cells sorted from blood. The source is a man aged 18 to 29 in good health.

The rearrangement uses TRBV5-1 and TRBJ2-2; 8 bases agree with TRBD1. The CDR3 has 15 amino acids. Germline trimming cut 0 bases from V and 3 bases from J; bases unmatched to any gene: 1. From germline, CDR1 is SGHRS and CDR2 YFSETQ. The CDR3 coding sequence is TGCGCCAGCAGCTTGGCAGGGGGCGACACCGGGGAGCTGTTTTTT. This codes for CASSLAGGDTGELFF.

The chain employs TRBV28 and TRBJ2-1; D not resolved. Looked up from germline, CDR1 is MDHEN and CDR2 is SYDVKM. The germline V and J ends were trimmed by 4 bases and 6 bases, with 19 bases remaining between them. The CDR3 has 16 amino acids. The CDR3 region is CASSSPWVAASNEQFF. The CDR3 bases are TGTGCCAGCAGTTCCCCATGGGTGGCGGCATCCAATGAGCAGTTCTTC. The full variable domain, its missing parts supplied by reference TRBV28 and TRBJ2-1, is DVKVTQSSRYLVKRTGEKVFLECVQDMDHENMFWYRQDPGLGLRLIYFSYDVKMKEKGDIPEGYSVSREKKERFSLILESASTNQTSMYLCASSSPWVAASNEQFFGPGTRLTVL.

The gene calls are TRBV29-1 and TRBJ2-1, with D hard to call. The ends were cut back, 6 bases at V and 10 bases at J, with 13 bases in the middle. Germline V gives CDR1 SQVTM, CDR2 ANQGSEA. This CDR3 contains 11 residues. The CDR3 region has the DNA TGCAGCGTAGAGTACTTAGGAGAGCAGTTCTTC. It codes for CSVEYLGEQFF.

The J gene is TRBJ1-2, the V gene TRBV19; TRBD1 is a possible D gene (5 bases). CDR3 size: 15 residues. Per the germline V gene, CDR1 is LNHDA and CDR2 is SQIVND (reference sequence). V lost 0 bases to trimming and J lost 4 bases, with 12 bases between them. In nucleotides, the CDR3 is TGTGCCAGTAGTATAGATCCTGAGGACATCTATGGCTACACCTTC. It encodes CASSIDPEDIYGYTF. Using reference TRBV19 and TRBJ1-2 for the parts outside the CDR3, the full variable domain is DGGITQSPKYLFRKEGQNVTLSCEQNLNHDAMYWYRQDPGQGLRLIYYSQIVNDFQKGDIAEGYSVSREKKESFPLTVTSAQKNPTAFYLCASSIDPEDIYGYTFGSGTRLTVV.

V is TRBV27 and J is TRBJ2-3; 13 bases fit TRBD2. This CDR3 has 15 residues. The trim removed 2 bases at V and 9 bases at J, leaving 5 bases unmatched. Germline CDR1 is MNHEY and CDR2 is SMNVEV (reference sequence). CDR3 nucleotide sequence: TGTGCCAGCAGTTTAGAACTAGCGGGGGGGGGCACGCAGTATTTT. Translation gives CASSLELAGGGTQYF.

This chain joins TRBV6-5 and TRBJ2-7; perhaps TRBD2 as D (5 bases). Germline CDR1 and CDR2: MNHEY and SVGAGI. The V end was cut by 2 bases, the J end by 6 bases, with 11 bases between. The CDR3 contains 13 residues. CDR3 in amino acids: CASSYGAGSEQYF. CDR3 DNA sequence: TGTGCCAGCAGTTACGGCGCGGGTAGCGAGCAGTACTTC.

The genes are TRBV15 and TRBJ2-5; TRBD1 or TRBD2 may be the D gene (6 bases each). CDR3 size: 15 residues. V gave up 0 bases and J gave up 10 bases, with 18 bases separating them. Germline V CDR1 and CDR2: LNHNV, YYDKDF (reference sequence). CDR3 DNA sequence: TGTGCCACCAGCAGAGATCTCGGGGGCCTTCGAGACCAGTACTTC. It encodes CATSRDLGGLRDQYF.

This chain joins TRBV4-3 and TRBJ1-4; unclear D gene. Trimming left V 1 base short and J 0 bases short, with 6 bases between. The CDR3 covers 15 residues. The germline V gene encodes CDR1 LGHNA and CDR2 YSLEER. CDR3 bases: TGCGCCAGCAGCCAAGGGTTTGCAACTAATGAAAAACTGTTTTTT. Amino acids: CASSQGFATNEKLFF.

The chain recombines TRBV7-6 with TRBJ1-1; D remains unclear. V was cut by 1 base and J by 0 bases, with 12 bases left in between. Looked up from germline, CDR1 is SGHVS and CDR2 is FNYEAQ. This CDR3 comprises 16 residues. For the CDR3, the DNA is TGTGCCAGCAGCTTAGGACACCCAACCCTGAACACTGAAGCTTTCTTT. Its protein is CASSLGHPTLNTEAFF.

The chain carries TRBV9 and TRBJ2-2, with D unclear. The V end lost 4 bases, the J end lost 5 bases, and 9 bases lay between the germline ends. The CDR3 is 13 amino acids. Germline V CDR1 and CDR2: SGDLS, YYNGEE. The chain's CDR3 is CASSPRRTGELFF. CDR3 nucleotide sequence: TGTGCCAGCAGCCCCCGACGGACCGGGGAGCTGTTTTTT.

The J gene is TRBJ1-4, the V gene TRBV7-9; D is ambiguous. V was clipped by 7 bases and J by 7 bases, with 16 bases between them. CDR3 size: 14 residues. Germline CDR1 and CDR2: SEHNR and FQNEAQ (reference sequence). CDR3 coding DNA: TGTGCCAGCACTACTACGGGAGGCGGTGAAAAACTGTTTTTT. Translation: CASTTTGGGEKLFF.

A note on this clone: Other DNA sequences in the same sample also yield this CDR3. The CDR3 reads CASSQGAISYEQYF. CDR3 nucleotide sequence: TGCGCCAGCAGCCAAGGAGCGATCTCCTACGAGCAGTACTTC. This chain connects TRBV4-1 to TRBJ2-7; no firm D call. From germline, CDR1 is MGHRA and CDR2 YSYEKL. This CDR3 has 14 amino acids. Trimming shortened V by 1 base and J by 0 bases, and 7 bases separated the two germline ends.

This chain connects TRBV5-6 to TRBJ1-2; possible D gene TRBD1, 5 bases. Germline CDR1 SGHDT, CDR2 YYEEEE. Between the trimmed V and J ends, which lost 4 bases and 4 bases, there was a span of 20 bases. This CDR3 contains 16 residues. Here the CDR3 reads CASSPETGGGVYGYTF. In DNA form, the CDR3 reads TGTGCCAGCAGCCCCGAAACGGGGGGAGGTGTCTATGGCTACACCTTC.

This rearrangement joins TRBV7-8 to TRBJ2-3, with D possibly being TRBD1 (6 bases). Germline V gene data show CDR1 as SGHVS and CDR2 as FQNEAQ. The length of the CDR3 is 16 residues. Trimming left V 5 bases short and J 0 bases short, with 15 bases between. The CDR3 region is CASSSRGLSSTDTQYF. CDR3 sequence (DNA): TGTGCCAGCAGCAGCAGGGGCCTCTCTAGCACAGATACGCAGTATTTT.

This clone has only one observation. The chain links TRBV11-2 to TRBJ1-2, with D possibly TRBD1 on 6 matching bases. The CDR3 extends over 17 amino acids. Germline CDR1 and CDR2: SGHAT and FQNNGV. V was pared by 0 bases and J by 4 bases, with 18 bases between. In DNA, the CDR3 is TGTGCCAGCAGCTTAGAATTCCCACTCGACAGGACCTATGGCTACACCTTC. Amino acids: CASSLEFPLDRTYGYTF.

The chain recombines TRBV19 with TRBJ2-1; D not resolved. V dropped 5 bases and J dropped 0 bases, with 11 bases sitting between them. The CDR3 length is 15 residues. The germline gives CDR1 LNHDA, CDR2 SQIVND (reference sequence). The CDR3 DNA is TGTGCCAGTAGTTGGCGGAGTAGCTCCTACAATGAGCAGTTCTTC. Encoded protein: CASSWRSSSYNEQFF.

CDR3 region: CASSEATGTIYEQYF. The CDR3 coding sequence is TGTGCCAGCAGTGAAGCAACCGGGACCATCTACGAGCAGTACTTC. The chain employs TRBV2 and TRBJ2-7; D tentatively reads TRBD1 or TRBD2 (5 bases each). Trimming left V 0 bases short and J 3 bases short, with 12 bases between. This CDR3 has 15 amino acids. Germline-derived CDR1 and CDR2 are SNHLY and FYNNEI.

This clone turned up a few times. V is TRBV30 and J is TRBJ1-1, with D uncertain. The germline V gene has CDR1 GTSNPN and CDR2 SVGIG (reference sequence). The germline V and J ends were trimmed by 3 bases and 0 bases, with 8 bases remaining between them. The CDR3 runs 13 residues. The CDR3 here is CAWRINMNTEAFF. CDR3 DNA sequence: TGTGCCTGGAGGATAAATATGAACACTGAAGCTTTCTTT.

V is TRBV30 and J is TRBJ1-2; a possible D gene is TRBD1 (5 bases). Germline CDR1 GTSNPN, CDR2 SVGIG (reference sequence). This CDR3 is built from 13 residues. Trimming took off 2 bases at V and 8 bases at J, with 15 bases between the two ends. The CDR3 nucleotides read TGTGCCTGGAGTCCATCCGGTAGGGACGGCTACACCTTC. Its protein is CAWSPSGRDGYTF.

The chain combines TRBV29-1 with TRBJ1-2; perhaps TRBD1 as D (5 bases). Per the germline V gene, CDR1 is SQVTM and CDR2 is ANQGSEA. CDR3 length: 11 residues. The V and J ends lost 2 bases and 10 bases respectively, with 11 bases between them. CDR3 sequence (DNA): TGCAGCGTTGAACAGGGACCAGACTACACCTTC. Its protein product is CSVEQGPDYTF.

This clone was detected only once. This sample also contains other DNA sequences that code for the same CDR3. V gene TRBV5-6 combines with J gene TRBJ2-7, with unresolved D. The CDR3 totals 12 residues. V was clipped by 2 bases and J by 2 bases, with 5 bases between them. The germline gives CDR1 SGHDT, CDR2 YYEEEE. The CDR3 loop reads CASSLSTYEQYF. The DNA of the CDR3 is TGTGCCAGCAGCTTAAGCACCTACGAGCAGTACTTC.

Concerning this clone: In the same sample, other DNA sequences code for this CDR3. The gene calls are TRBV9 and TRBJ2-3; possible D gene TRBD2, 5 bases. This CDR3 spans 13 amino acids. CDR1 and CDR2 from the germline V gene are SGDLS and YYNGEE. V was pared by 2 bases and J by 5 bases, with 9 bases between. The CDR3 bases are TGTGCCAGCAGCGTTGGAGGAATAGATACGCAGTATTTT. Encoded protein: CASSVGGIDTQYF.

The V gene is TRBV5-5, the J gene TRBJ2-1; 10 bases line up with TRBD1. The V gene's germline CDR1 is SGHKS and CDR2 YYEKEE (reference sequence). This CDR3 comprises 14 residues. The ends lost 3 bases at V and 8 bases at J; junction bases unmatched: 5. The CDR3 region is CASSSGQGIDEQFF. Here the CDR3 DNA reads TGTGCCAGCAGCTCGGGACAGGGGATTGATGAGCAGTTCTTC.

The chain links TRBV6-1 to TRBJ1-2, with D perhaps matching TRBD1 (6 bases). Per the germline V gene, CDR1 is MNHNS and CDR2 is SASEGT. V shed 4 bases and J shed 2 bases, with 14 bases lying between them. This CDR3 contains 15 residues. The CDR3: CASSVRTGTNYGYTF. CDR3 DNA sequence: TGTGCCAGCAGTGTTCGAACAGGGACAAACTATGGCTACACCTTC.

V gene TRBV5-1 combines with J gene TRBJ2-1; 8 bases fit TRBD2. The trim removed 4 bases at V and 4 bases at J, leaving 7 bases unmatched. CDR3 length: 15 residues. The V gene's germline CDR1 is SGHRS and CDR2 YFSETQ. CDR3 bases: TGCGCCAGCAGCCGAACAGCGGGAGATTACAATGAGCAGTTCTTC. This translates into CASSRTAGDYNEQFF.

This chain's CDR3 is CASRRGSVSYEQYF. CDR3 DNA sequence: TGTGCCAGCCGGCGGGGGAGCGTTTCCTACGAGCAGTACTTC. This chain links TRBV2 with TRBJ2-7; 7 nucleotides align to TRBD2. V shed 8 bases, J shed 1 base, and the junction held 8 bases outside the gene matches. The CDR3 is made up of 14 amino acids. Germline V gene sequence: CDR1 SNHLY, CDR2 FYNNEI.

This rearrangement joins TRBV7-6 to TRBJ2-1, with 12 bases identical to TRBD2. CDR1 and CDR2 (germline): SGHVS, FNYEAQ. V lost 4 bases, J lost 9 bases, and 1 base stayed unmatched. This CDR3 contains 13 residues. The CDR3 is CASSSGLAGEQFF. The CDR3 DNA is TGTGCCAGCAGCTCGGGACTAGCGGGTGAGCAGTTCTTC.

This clone was counted once. At the DNA level, this CDR3 is encoded by other sequences in the same sample as well. The rearrangement uses TRBV30 and TRBJ2-5; tentative D call: TRBD2 (5 bases). The ends were cut back, 2 bases at V and 5 bases at J, with 9 bases in the middle. The CDR3 extends over 12 amino acids. In germline, CDR1 is GTSNPN, CDR2 SVGIG (reference sequence). The CDR3 DNA is TGTGCCTGGAGTCCTACGGGGGAGACCCAGTACTTC. Protein product: CAWSPTGETQYF.

The rearrangement uses TRBV27 and TRBJ2-1; TRBD2 matches at 9 bases. After removal of 3 bases from V and 7 bases from J, the junction contained 7 bases not matched to a gene. This CDR3 has 15 amino acids. CDR1 is MNHEY and CDR2 is SMNVEV in the germline V gene (reference sequence). The CDR3 sequence is CASSFGTSPRNEQFF. The CDR3 DNA sequence: TGTGCCAGCAGTTTTGGGACTAGCCCTAGGAATGAGCAGTTCTTC.